This T cell receptor beta chain was captured in a study of Ad26.COV2.S vaccination and SARS-CoV-2 variants. With respect to this clone: The sample has other DNA sequences that encode this CDR3 too.

The treatment: some 19 received Ad26.COV2.S at low or high dose, single or two shots; a few received placebo; per-sample allocation not given. Samples analyzed were those drawn on day 63 after the first vaccine or placebo injection. The CDR3 extends over 13 amino acids. Germline CDR1 SNHLY, CDR2 FYNNEI. V shed 1 base and J shed 0 bases, with 4 bases lying between them. This table comes from immunoSEQ multiplex PCR, and its TCRdb copy is limited to in-frame clones, with some not included. The sample shows around 400,000 clones, around 91% of them seen only once. V usage is TRBV2 and J usage is TRBJ2-7; D is unclear. This receptor was obtained from a person between 18 and 59 years old who received the Ad26.COV2.S COVID-19 vaccine or a placebo. This specimen was peripheral blood, taken in a trial of Ad26.COV2.S vaccine versus placebo. The CDR3 is CASSEGGSYEQYF. The CDR3 nucleotides are TGTGCCAGCAGTGAAGGGGGCTCCTACGAGCAGTACTTC.